These 2 T cell receptor beta chains were all obtained from the same sample, sequenced in a study of blood T cell repertoires in COVID-19. The assay was immunoSEQ multiplex PCR, and TCRdb's table has in-frame clones only and misses some. The table shows more than 250,000 clones, with around 90% occurring only once. What was sequenced was PBMCs or T cells enriched from blood (not recorded which). The source of these receptors is a woman between 40 and 50 years old who had recovered from COVID-19.

This chain connects TRBV19 to TRBJ2-1, with 13 bases matching TRBD2. This CDR3 contains 15 residues. V dropped 3 bases and J dropped 7; count of bases not matched to a gene: 3. The germline CDR1 and CDR2 sequences are LNHDA and SQIVND (reference sequence). The CDR3 DNA follows: TGTGCCAGTAGTATTATGACTAGCGGGAGGAATGAGCAGTTCTTC. Amino acids: CASSIMTSGRNEQFF. The complete variable domain, with remaining parts taken from reference TRBV19 and TRBJ2-1, reads DGGITQSPKYLFRKEGQNVTLSCEQNLNHDAMYWYRQDPGQGLRLIYYSQIVNDFQKGDIAEGYSVSREKKESFPLTVTSAQKNPTAFYLCASSIMTSGRNEQFFGPGTRLTVL.

With regard to this clone: Other DNA sequences within the sample encode an identical CDR3. This chain joins TRBV9 and TRBJ2-3, with 8 positions matching TRBD1. Looked up from germline, CDR1 is SGDLS and CDR2 is YYNGEE. CDR3 length: 15 residues. With V trimmed by 0 bases and J by 0 bases, 0 bases remained unmatched. The CDR3 spells CASSVGTGSTDTQYF. The CDR3 DNA reads as TGTGCCAGCAGCGTAGGGACAGGGAGCACAGATACGCAGTATTTT.